One T cell receptor beta chain is described in this entry. The antigen remains unidentified. Germline V lookup: CDR1 SNHLY, CDR2 FYNNEI. The CDR3 runs 15 residues. The junction had 10 bases not matched to a gene; V was cut back by 3 bases and J by 10 bases. Primers for the PCR totalled 60 Vbeta and 13 Jbeta. Measured with immunoSEQ multiplex PCR; TCRdb has only the in-frame clones, and not every one. Among over 100,000 clones listed, approximately 78% were seen once. The data originate from a study of cytomegalovirus exposure and HLA in healthy donors. General study findings and limits: CMV serostatus stood as the only immune exposure information on hand.

This TCR came from a female donor in good health and CMV-seronegative. The J gene is TRBJ2-1, the V gene TRBV2; 9 bases match TRBD2. The sample taken for sequencing was PBMCs. CDR3 bases: TGTGCCAGCAGTGAGGGAGTAGCGGGAGTTAACGAGCAGTTCTTC. Translating gives CASSEGVAGVNEQFF.